The 30 T cell receptor beta chains below were found in one sample sequenced in a study of response to subunit inactivated influenza vaccine. From the RT-PCR reads, TCRdb called clonotypes with MiXCR, one entry per CDR3 protein. In the table there are hundreds of thousands of distinct CDR3 sequences, around 15% of which are singletons. The source material was PBMCs from blood, sampled around two weeks before vaccination. Receptors originate from a man aged 45 to 65 who received an inactivated influenza vaccine.

As concerns this clonotype: A much larger clone differs from this one at a single base, so this may be a read error. V and J are TRBV14 and TRBJ2-2; D unresolved. The CDR3 covers 14 residues. Germline V CDR1 and CDR2: SGHDN, FVKESK. The chain's CDR3 is CANSQEVRVGELFF. CDR3 nucleotides: TGTGCCAACAGCCAAGAGGTCCGCGTCGGGGAGCTGTTTTTT.

This chain uses TRBV28 with TRBJ2-2; 7 nucleotides match TRBD1. There are 15 residues in the CDR3. V lost 2 bases and J lost 5; bases outside the gene matches: 5. CDR1 is MDHEN and CDR2 is SYDVKM in the germline V gene. CDR3 sequence reads: CASSLIQGWTGELFF. The CDR3 DNA follows: TGTGCCAGCAGTTTAATACAGGGGTGGACCGGGGAGCTGTTTTTT.

This clonotype was picked up many times. V usage is TRBV20-1 and J usage is TRBJ2-7; D may match TRBD1 or TRBD2 (5 bases each). CDR1 and CDR2 (germline): DFQATT, SNEGSKA (reference sequence). The CDR3 totals 12 residues. V gave up 7 bases and J gave up 0 bases, with 10 bases separating them. The CDR3 nucleotides are TGCAGTGTTGGGACCGCCTCCTACGAGCAGTACTTC. Protein sequence: CSVGTASYEQYF.

The chain combines TRBV11-2 with TRBJ2-1, with 11 bases lining up with TRBD2. This CDR3 comprises 16 residues. Germline lookup yields CDR1 SGHAT and CDR2 FQNNGV. With V trimmed by 0 bases and J by 8 bases, 6 bases remained unmatched. CDR3 nucleotide sequence: TGTGCCAGCAGCTTAGAACTAGCGGGAGTGGGCTATGAGCAGTTCTTC. Translation: CASSLELAGVGYEQFF. Full variable domain (rest looked up from reference TRBV11-2 and TRBJ2-1): EAGVAQSPRYKIIEKRQSVAFWCNPISGHATLYWYQQILGQGPKLLIQFQNNGVVDDSQLPKDRFSAERLKGVDSTLKIQPAKLEDSAVYLCASSLELAGVGYEQFFGPGTRLTVL.

This chain joins TRBV28 and TRBJ2-1; the match to TRBD2 covers 7 bases. The ends lost 6 bases at V and 2 bases at J; junction bases unmatched: 10. In germline, CDR1 is MDHEN, CDR2 SYDVKM. This CDR3 spans 16 amino acids. The CDR3 nucleotides are TGTGCCAGCAGCAAGGCAGCGGGAATAGCCTACAATGAGCAGTTCTTC. Translation gives CASSKAAGIAYNEQFF.

The chain is built from TRBV20-1 and TRBJ1-1; D gene uncertain. The CDR3 loop spans 11 amino acids. Trimming stripped 6 bases from V and 11 bases from J, with 16 bases between. The germline gives CDR1 DFQATT, CDR2 SNEGSKA (reference sequence). The CDR3 is CSAPLRVGAFF. The CDR3 bases are TGCAGTGCGCCCTTGCGGGTTGGCGCTTTCTTT.

DNA for the CDR3: TGTGCCATCAGTGACCAAGCGGGGGGGTGGGAGACCCAGTACTTC. Amino acids: CAISDQAGGWETQYF. V and J are TRBV10-3 and TRBJ2-5, with 10 bases fitting TRBD2. From germline, CDR1 is ENHRY and CDR2 SYGVKD. The CDR3 length is 15 residues. The V segment lost 3 bases and the J segment 5 bases; nucleotides outside the gene matches: 6.

This chain links TRBV7-9 with TRBJ1-1; 7 nucleotides match TRBD1. J was trimmed by 1 base and V by 4 bases; bases with no gene match: 6. Germline CDR1 SEHNR, CDR2 FQNEAQ (reference sequence). The CDR3 contains 15 residues. The CDR3 DNA follows: TGTGCCAGCAGCTCGCGACAGGGAACGAACACTGAAGCTTTCTTT. It yields the protein CASSSRQGTNTEAFF.

This clonotype was picked up many times. The genes are TRBV7-2 and TRBJ1-3; D ambiguous. The CDR3 sequence is 14 residues long. Between the trimmed V and J ends, which lost 5 bases and 2 bases, there was a span of 10 bases. Per the germline V gene, CDR1 is SGHTA and CDR2 is FQGNSA. The CDR3 here is CASSRREPGNTIYF. The CDR3, as DNA: TGTGCCAGCAGCCGTAGGGAACCTGGAAACACCATATATTTT. The whole variable domain, filled in from reference TRBV7-2 and TRBJ1-3, reads GAGVSQSPSNKVTEKGKDVELRCDPISGHTALYWYRQSLGQGLEFLIYFQGNSAPDKSGLPSDRFSAERTGGSVSTLTIQRTQQEDSAVYLCASSRREPGNTIYFGEGSWLTVV.

This clonotype was counted a few times. The rearrangement uses TRBV7-9 and TRBJ2-7; 7 positions agree with TRBD1. CDR3 length: 14 residues. The trim removed 3 bases at V and 5 bases at J, leaving 7 bases unmatched. In germline, CDR1 is SEHNR, CDR2 FQNEAQ (reference sequence). CDR3 sequence: CASSFPRGRDEQYF. CDR3 sequence (DNA): TGTGCCAGCAGCTTTCCCAGGGGGAGAGACGAGCAGTACTTC.

This chain joins TRBV7-9 and TRBJ2-5, with 8 bases aligning to TRBD1. With 2 bases clipped from V and 5 bases from J, the junction kept 7 bases outside the gene matches. This CDR3 contains 15 residues. Per the germline V gene, CDR1 is SEHNR and CDR2 is FQNEAQ (reference sequence). The CDR3, as DNA: TGTGCCAGCAGCTTATTTGGCAGGGGGCCTGAGACCCAGTACTTC. Amino acid sequence: CASSLFGRGPETQYF.

The CDR3 DNA is TGCAGTGCTAGAATCTCTAGCGGGGGATCAGATACGCAGTATTTT. Protein: CSARISSGGSDTQYF. The V gene is TRBV20-1, the J gene TRBJ2-3, with 10 bases lining up with TRBD2. Germline loops: CDR1 DFQATT, CDR2 SNEGSKA (reference sequence). The CDR3 is made up of 15 amino acids. The V segment lost 2 bases and the J segment 4 bases; nucleotides outside the gene matches: 6.

At least ten counts were recorded for this clonotype. J is TRBJ2-3 and V is TRBV12-3 or TRBV12-4; D is unresolved. The CDR3 runs to 14 residues. V was clipped by 6 bases and J by 0 bases, with 10 bases between them. The DNA of the CDR3 is TGTGCCAGCAGAATGGGATTTAGCACAGATACGCAGTATTTT. It specifies CASRMGFSTDTQYF.

This clonotype appeared once. This could be a read error, since a much larger clone is one nucleotide away. This chain joins TRBV5-6 and TRBJ2-5; TRBD2 agrees at 12 bases. CDR1 is SGHDT and CDR2 is YYEEEE in the germline V gene. V dropped 1 base and J dropped 9; count of bases not matched to a gene: 7. The CDR3 consists of 15 residues. DNA of the CDR3: TGTGCCAGCAGCTTGCTAGCGGGGGGGCAGGAGCCCCAGTACTTC. Its translation is CASSLLAGGQEPQYF.

The rearrangement joins TRBV2 to TRBJ1-5; a possible D gene is TRBD1 (5 bases). Germline V gene sequence: CDR1 SNHLY, CDR2 FYNNEI. Trimming shortened V by 3 bases and J by 4 bases, and 10 bases separated the two germline ends. The CDR3 runs 14 residues. The CDR3 region has the DNA TGTGCCAGCAGTGACAGGGAAAGGAATCAGCCCCAGCATTTT. Translated: CASSDRERNQPQHF.

This clonotype was detected only a few times. The J gene is TRBJ1-4, the V gene TRBV6-1; the D gene is possibly TRBD1 (5 bases). Trimming took 7 bases from V and 5 from J, leaving 17 bases between them. The CDR3 sequence is 15 residues long. Germline CDR1 is MNHNS and CDR2 is SASEGT. The CDR3 DNA follows: TGTGCCAGCACCAACCGCCGGGCAGGGAATGAAAAACTGTTTTTT. Protein sequence: CASTNRRAGNEKLFF.

The J gene is TRBJ2-7, the V gene TRBV30; 8 bases agree with TRBD1. Germline V gene data show CDR1 as GTSNPN and CDR2 as SVGIG (reference sequence). Trimming took 0 bases from V and 3 from J; bases not matched to a gene: 7. This CDR3 has 15 residues. CDR3 protein: CAWSVHPGGSYEQYF. The CDR3 DNA follows: TGTGCCTGGAGTGTACACCCAGGGGGCAGCTACGAGCAGTACTTC. Together with reference TRBV30 and TRBJ2-7, the CDR3 gives the full variable domain: SQTIHQWPATLVQPVGSPLSLECTVEGTSNPNLYWYRQAAGRGLQLLFYSVGIGQISSEVPQNLSASRPQDRQFILSSKKLLLSDSGFYLCAWSVHPGGSYEQYFGPGTRLTVT.

This clonotype was observed a handful of times. J is TRBJ2-2 and V is TRBV7-2; a weak D match, TRBD2 (6 bases). Trimming removed 4 bases at V and 2 bases at J, with 14 bases between. Germline V gives CDR1 SGHTA, CDR2 FQGNSA. The CDR3 is 16 amino acids. The CDR3 reads CASSSTGGLNTGELFF. CDR3 DNA sequence: TGTGCCAGCAGCTCCACCGGGGGTTTAAACACCGGGGAGCTGTTTTTT. Filled out from reference TRBV7-2 and TRBJ2-2, the complete variable domain reads GAGVSQSPSNKVTEKGKDVELRCDPISGHTALYWYRQSLGQGLEFLIYFQGNSAPDKSGLPSDRFSAERTGGSVSTLTIQRTQQEDSAVYLCASSSTGGLNTGELFFGEGSRLTVL.

The chain combines TRBV6-1 with TRBJ2-3; no firm D call. The CDR3 spans 13 residues. Trimming removed 6 bases from V and 6 bases from J, with 13 bases in between. Germline values: CDR1 MNHNS, CDR2 SASEGT. CDR3 coding DNA: TGTGCCAGCAGGTCCGGAGTCCCCGATACGCAGTATTTT. Translated, it gives CASRSGVPDTQYF.

This clonotype has only a few counts. The chain combines TRBV30 with TRBJ2-3; 7 bases fit TRBD1. The CDR3 is made up of 14 amino acids. V was pared by 0 bases and J by 3 bases, with 3 bases of the junction left unmatched. Per germline, CDR1 GTSNPN and CDR2 SVGIG (reference sequence). CDR3 loop: CAWSVGGMTDTQYF. In DNA, the CDR3 is TGTGCCTGGAGTGTAGGGGGCATGACAGATACGCAGTATTTT.

This clonotype was seen a few times. The chain is built from TRBV12-3 or TRBV12-4 and TRBJ2-3; D gene uncertain. V lost 0 bases and J lost 4, with 5 bases in between. This CDR3 contains 13 residues. CDR3 loop: CASSLASPDTQYF. CDR3 nucleotides: TGTGCCAGCAGTTTAGCAAGTCCAGATACGCAGTATTTT.

This chain connects TRBV4-3 to TRBJ2-3; tentative D call: TRBD1 (5 bases). The CDR3 spans 19 residues. Trimming took off 0 bases at V and 0 bases at J, with 19 bases between the two ends. Germline V CDR1 and CDR2: LGHNA, YSLEER. The CDR3 nucleotides are TGCGCCAGCAGCCAAGATCTTCCCCGCTGGGGCGCTAGCACAGATACGCAGTATTTT. Residues: CASSQDLPRWGASTDTQYF.

This clonotype has just a few counts. The genes are TRBV28 and TRBJ2-3; D is perhaps TRBD2 (6 bases). Trimming took off 6 bases at V and 2 bases at J, with 18 bases between the two ends. Per the germline V gene, CDR1 is MDHEN and CDR2 is SYDVKM. The CDR3 consists of 16 residues. Here the CDR3 reads CASRGFGSGLTDTQYF. The CDR3 DNA sequence: TGTGCCAGCAGGGGTTTTGGTAGCGGACTCACAGATACGCAGTATTTT.

The V gene is TRBV6-6, the J gene TRBJ1-1; no definite D call. V lost 2 bases to trimming and J lost 6 bases, with 7 bases between them. The V gene's germline CDR1 is MNHNY and CDR2 SVGAGI (reference sequence). The CDR3 length is 12 residues. The CDR3 DNA reads as TGTGCCAGCAGTTACGTTACAGCTGAAGCTTTCTTT. Translating gives CASSYVTAEAFF.

This chain connects TRBV2 to TRBJ1-2, with a possible D match to TRBD1 (5 bases). Germline-derived CDR1 and CDR2 are SNHLY and FYNNEI. Trimming removed 7 bases from V and 3 bases from J, with 18 bases in between. This CDR3 has 15 residues. The CDR3 nucleotides are TGTGCCAGCATACTAGGGACTCTCTATGACTATGGCTACACCTTC. This sequence encodes CASILGTLYDYGYTF.

This clonotype was seen a few times. The rearrangement joins TRBV5-1 to TRBJ2-1; 7 bases agree with TRBD2. V shed 8 bases, J shed 9 bases, and the junction held 14 bases outside the gene matches. The germline CDR1 and CDR2 sequences are SGHRS and YFSETQ. The length of the CDR3 is 14 residues. CDR3 region: CASHTTGTNLEQFF. The CDR3 nucleotides are TGCGCCAGTCATACAACCGGGACTAACCTTGAGCAGTTCTTC.

This rearrangement joins TRBV5-1 to TRBJ2-2; no clear D. Trimming pared 0 bases from V and 6 bases from J, leaving 12 bases between. CDR1 is SGHRS, CDR2 YFSETQ, per germline. This CDR3 has 15 amino acids. CDR3 sequence reads: CASSLEVSVAGELFF. DNA for the CDR3: TGCGCCAGCAGCTTGGAAGTGTCGGTCGCCGGGGAGCTGTTTTTT.

There are many counts of this clonotype. The chain recombines TRBV9 with TRBJ2-3; D possibly uses TRBD1 or TRBD2 (6 bases each). The germline V gene has CDR1 SGDLS and CDR2 YYNGEE. The CDR3 is 14 amino acids. V was trimmed by 0 bases and J by 5 bases, leaving 10 bases between them. The CDR3 sequence is CASSVVGGRDTQYF. Here the CDR3 DNA reads TGTGCCAGCAGCGTAGTGGGGGGCCGAGATACGCAGTATTTT.

This clonotype has more than one count but fewer than ten. This rearrangement joins TRBV6-2 or TRBV6-3 to TRBJ1-1; D remains unclear. CDR3 length: 14 residues. V was clipped by 6 bases and J by 3 bases, with 14 bases between them. Germline assignment: CDR1 MNHEY and CDR2 SVGEGT. The DNA of the CDR3 is TGTGCCAGCAGGCATGGGCAGCTATACACTGAAGCTTTCTTT. Its protein is CASRHGQLYTEAFF.

The rearrangement joins TRBV28 to TRBJ2-1; the match to TRBD2 covers 15 bases. Germline CDR1 and CDR2: MDHEN and SYDVKM. Trimming took 3 bases from V and 8 from J; bases not matched to a gene: 8. This CDR3 has 17 amino acids. CDR3 sequence: CASSFEGLAGGDDEQFF. The CDR3 DNA reads TGTGCCAGCAGTTTTGAAGGACTAGCGGGAGGGGACGATGAGCAGTTCTTC.